Here is one T cell receptor beta chain with its context. The V gene's germline CDR1 is DFQATT and CDR2 SNEGSKA (reference sequence). Trimming removed 0 bases at V and 5 bases at J, with 10 bases between. This CDR3 spans 14 amino acids. This specimen belongs to a study of T-cell reconstitution after alpha-beta-depleted transplantation in children. TCRbeta library construction was performed incorporating unique molecular identifiers. Using its own MiXCR run on the PCR reads, TCRdb lists one record per CDR3 protein. This repertoire shows nearly 550,000 distinct CDR3 sequences, around 18% found once; its top ten account for approximately 3%.

Specimen: PBMCs from the stem cell graft donor, collected from the stem cell graft. The chain employs TRBV20-1 and TRBJ2-2; D uncertain. The receptor's source is a human donor who donated a stem cell graft to a child with acute lymphoblastic leukemia. DNA for the CDR3: TGCAGTGCTAGAGACAGATCTAGGACCGGGGAGCTGTTTTTT. Translation: CSARDRSRTGELFF.